This T cell receptor (beta chain) stems from a study of T-cell reconstitution after alpha-beta-depleted transplantation in children. Germline V gene data show CDR1 as WSHSY and CDR2 as SAAADI. This CDR3 is 14 amino acids long. V was cut by 2 bases and J by 2 bases, with 10 bases left in between. A library of TCRbeta sequences, prepared with unique molecular identifiers, was generated. TCRdb used MiXCR to reprocess the PCR reads, holding one entry per CDR3 protein. The sample yields approximately 400,000 distinct CDR3 sequences, around 15% seen once. This clonotype was seen more than once but under ten times. The antigen is not known. Whole-study results and caveats: Several hundred graft clones that had expanded were reportedly the source of alpha-beta T cells about two months after transplant.

This rearrangement joins TRBV10-2 to TRBJ2-7; TRBD1 is a possible D gene (6 bases). The receptor was isolated from a boy younger than two who had a stem cell transplant for Wiskott-Aldrich syndrome, so the T cells may come from the graft donor. Sequences were derived from PBMCs, mostly from graft donor cells, sampled 360 days after TCRalphabeta/CD19-depleted stem cell transplant. The CDR3, as DNA: TGCGCCAGCAGTGAGACAGGGATTCCCTACGAGCAGTACTTC. Translating it yields CASSETGIPYEQYF.